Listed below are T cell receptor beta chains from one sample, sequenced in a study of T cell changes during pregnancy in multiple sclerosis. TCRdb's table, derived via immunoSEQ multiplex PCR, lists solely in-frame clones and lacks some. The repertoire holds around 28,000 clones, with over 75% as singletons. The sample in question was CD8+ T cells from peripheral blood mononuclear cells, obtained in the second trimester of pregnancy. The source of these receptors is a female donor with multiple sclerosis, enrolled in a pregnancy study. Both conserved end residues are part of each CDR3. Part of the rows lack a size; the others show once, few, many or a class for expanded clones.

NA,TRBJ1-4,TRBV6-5,CASSRRGRGEKLFF
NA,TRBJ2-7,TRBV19,CASSIKADRGRGYEQYF
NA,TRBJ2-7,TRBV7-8,CASSPSPGQGYEQYF
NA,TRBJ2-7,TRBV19,CASSAGQAYEQYF
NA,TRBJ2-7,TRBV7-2,CASSLDLPSGTYEQYF
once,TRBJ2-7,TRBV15,CATSRGVLDRGKNEQYF
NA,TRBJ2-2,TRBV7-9,CASSVQGTGELFF
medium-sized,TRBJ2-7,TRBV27,CASSLSQGTREQYF
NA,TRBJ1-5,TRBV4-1,CASSQGLGQGNQPQHF
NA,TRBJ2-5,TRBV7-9,CASSLPGIETQYF
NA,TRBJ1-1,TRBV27,CASSLLPSGAEAFF
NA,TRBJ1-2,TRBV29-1,CSALEQGGNYGYTF
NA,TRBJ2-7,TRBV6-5,CASSYAGSYEQYF
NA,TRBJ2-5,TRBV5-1,CASSFEGQGAETQYF
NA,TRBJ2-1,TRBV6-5,CASSSGLAAYNEQFF
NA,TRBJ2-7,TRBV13,CASSFSTSRTYEQYF
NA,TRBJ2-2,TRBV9,CASRIERDSITGELFF
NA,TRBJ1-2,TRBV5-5,CASSPGQGLVRGYTF
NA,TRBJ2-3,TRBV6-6,CASSRTSVKLTDTQYF
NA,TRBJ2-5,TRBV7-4,CASSSPAGAQETQYF
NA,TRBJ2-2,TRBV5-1,CASRFPGQGPNTGELFF
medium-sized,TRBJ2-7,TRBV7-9,CASSLDIYEQYF
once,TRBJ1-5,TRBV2,CASSRTGSEYQPQHF
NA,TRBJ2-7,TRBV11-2,CASSLGRGASYEQYF
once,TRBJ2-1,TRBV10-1,CASSEGWGEGFNEQFF
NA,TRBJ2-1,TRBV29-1,CSASGTGYNEQFF
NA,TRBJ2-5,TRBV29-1,CSVEAPHHETQYF